This T cell receptor (beta chain) was captured by sequencing in a study of graft-versus-host responses after intestinal transplantation. Trimming cost V 4 bases and J 1 base; bases outside gene matches: 10. This CDR3 has 16 residues. Germline V gene data show CDR1 as SGHRS and CDR2 as YFSETQ. The data were produced by immunoSEQ multiplex PCR, yet TCRdb's version contains in-frame clones alone and is incomplete. The repertoire has some 96,000 clones, 80% to 95% of them found once; the top ten carry roughly 15%. The chain uses TRBV5-1 and TRBJ2-7; 8 bases agree with TRBD2. The sequenced sample was PBMCs, obtained roughly 68 weeks after intestinal transplant. The sequence came from a human patient who received an intestinal transplant, so some T cells may come from the graft donor. The CDR3 DNA follows: TGCGCCAGCAGCCGGGGGGGACTACAGCTTTCCTACGAGCAGTACTTC. Translated: CASSRGGLQLSYEQYF.